This T cell receptor (delta chain) originates from a study of Vδ1+ human thymocytes. The template was reverse-transcribed extracted RNA. CDR3 amplicons came from multiplex PCR with pooled V-gene forward and constant-region reverse primers. TCRdb reanalysed the multiplex PCR reads via CATT. Of about 55,000 delta-chain clones listed, about a sixth were seen once; the top ten hold approximately 0.54%. General study results and limits: TRD repertoires were essentially private, unlike widely shared TRG clonotypes. In the thymus, TRG and TRD repertoires looked highly polyclonal with Gaussian CDR3 lengths.

Regarding this clone: The antigen is not known.

Germline V gives CDR1 TSWWSYY, CDR2 QGS. The CDR3 extends over 19 amino acids. The V segment lost 0 bases and the J segment 0 bases; nucleotides outside the gene matches: 12. The chain joins TRDV1 to TRDJ1; the match to TRDD3 covers 8 bases. Sequencing was performed on Vdelta1+ gamma-delta thymocytes from the thymus. Subset here: FACS-sorted CD3+ TCRalphabeta- TCRVdelta1+ TCRVdelta2- thymocytes. The receptor was isolated from a boy younger than two who had congenital heart surgery. For the CDR3, the DNA is TGTGCTCTTGGGGAACTCCTTCGCACTGGGGGGACTTACACCGATAAACTCATCTTT. Its translation: CALGELLRTGGTYTDKLIF.